A selection of T cell receptor beta chains follows, all from one sample in a study of CD8 T cells in ankylosing spondylitis. TCRdb reanalysed the 5' RACE reads using MiXCR and keeps one entry per CDR3 protein. Seen here are about 160,000 distinct CDR3 sequences, approximately 20% observed once, and the top ten hold 7.8%. Sample: blood, either unsorted or a sorted T cell fraction (not recorded which). The receptors here all came from a male donor with ankylosing spondylitis or in good health (not recorded which). Both conserved end residues are part of each CDR3. The order of the fields is D gene, V gene, J gene, clone size, CDR3 protein, CDR3 DNA. A D gene is named only where the DNA matches it firmly. Where a row states a size, it is once, few, many or the class of an expanded clone; other rows omit it.

>.|TRBV4-1|TRBJ2-2|many
CASSQEWGQNTGELFF
TGCGCCAGCAGCCAAGAATGGGGACAAAACACCGGGGAGCTGTTTTTT
>.|TRBV6-1|TRBJ2-7|many
CASIPGGSSYEQYF
TGTGCCAGCATCCCAGGGGGGAGCTCCTACGAGCAGTACTTC
>TRBD1|TRBV3-1|TRBJ1-4|.
CPSSGQGMDEKLFF
TGTCCCAGCAGCGGACAGGGGATGGATGAAAAACTGTTTTTT
>.|TRBV20-1|TRBJ1-5|many
CSARDRGDQPQHF
TGCAGTGCTAGAGATCGCGGCGATCAGCCCCAGCATTTT
>.|TRBV28|TRBJ1-6|.
CASNRQNTYNSPLHF
TGTGCCAGCAACAGGCAGAACACTTATAATTCACCCCTCCACTTT
>.|TRBV20-1|TRBJ1-5|many
CSARAGQPNQPQHF
TGCAGTGCGAGGGCCGGACAGCCGAATCAGCCCCAGCATTTT
>.|TRBV5-1|TRBJ1-1|many
CASQPNLGNTEAFF
TGCGCCAGCCAACCGAACCTGGGAAACACTGAAGCTTTCTTT
>TRBD1|TRBV28|TRBJ2-1|.
CASTNLGTGINEQFF
TGTGCCAGCACCAACCTCGGGACAGGGATTAATGAGCAGTTCTTC
>.|TRBV4-2|TRBJ1-2|.
CASSQDKGTAWGYTF
TGTGCCAGCAGCCAAGATAAGGGAACCGCTTGGGGCTACACCTTC
>.|TRBV20-1|TRBJ1-5|many
CSVVGGSNQPQHF
TGCAGTGTAGTAGGGGGGAGCAATCAGCCCCAGCATTTT
>TRBD2|TRBV20-1|TRBJ2-7|once
CSVSLGTSGYVQYF
TGCAGTGTTAGCTTAGGGACTAGCGGATACGTGCAGTACTTC
>.|TRBV6-2/TRBV6-3|TRBJ2-7|.
CASSPGTSPGAHEQYF
TGTGCCAGCAGTCCCGGAACTTCACCGGGAGCGCACGAGCAGTACTTC
>.|TRBV11-2|TRBJ1-3|many
CASSLSWGPSSGNTIYF
TGTGCCAGCAGCTTATCGTGGGGGCCCAGTAGTGGAAACACCATATATTTT
>.|TRBV12-3/TRBV12-4|TRBJ1-2|many
CASSIARGYGYTF
TGTGCCAGCAGCATAGCAAGGGGCTATGGCTACACCTTC
>TRBD1|TRBV5-1|TRBJ1-1|many
CASSLQGLGTEAFF
TGCGCCAGCAGCTTACAGGGGCTGGGCACTGAAGCTTTCTTT
>.|TRBV5-5|TRBJ1-1|once
CASSLVGVRMNIEAFF
TGTGCCAGCAGCTTGGTAGGGGTACGGATGAACATTGAAGCTTTCTTT
>TRBD2|TRBV12-3/TRBV12-4|TRBJ2-1|once
CASRTSGRTLTYNEQFF
TGTGCCAGCAGGACTAGCGGGCGCACTCTAACCTACAATGAGCAGTTCTTC
>.|TRBV29-1|TRBJ2-7|many
CSGGGIYEQYF
TGCAGCGGAGGAGGGATCTACGAGCAGTACTTC
>.|TRBV24-1|TRBJ1-4|many
CATSEYYRAQLKEKLFF
TGTGCCACCAGTGAATACTACAGGGCGCAGTTGAAGGAAAAACTGTTTTTT
>.|TRBV5-1|TRBJ2-3|few
CASSPGGSGTDTQYF
TGCGCCAGCAGCCCCGGAGGTAGCGGCACAGATACGCAGTATTTT
>TRBD1|TRBV10-3|TRBJ2-2|.
CATEGAVTGELFF
TGTGCCACCGAGGGGGCTGTCACCGGGGAGCTGTTTTTT
>TRBD2|TRBV27|TRBJ2-3|many
CASSFLAGGTDTQYF
TGTGCCAGCAGTTTCTTAGCGGGAGGCACAGATACGCAGTATTTT
>.|TRBV5-1|TRBJ2-1|many
CASSLGSGSGILNEQFF
TGCGCCAGCAGCCTGGGTTCGGGGTCAGGGATTTTAAATGAGCAGTTCTTC
>TRBD1|TRBV28|TRBJ1-2|.
CASRPGQGGGYTF
TGTGCCAGCAGACCCGGACAGGGAGGTGGCTACACCTTC
>.|TRBV20-1|TRBJ2-3|.
CSAGEASFSTDAQYF
TGCAGTGCTGGGGAGGCTAGTTTTTCCACAGATGCGCAGTATTTT
>.|TRBV7-2|TRBJ2-1|.
CASSPLDVNNEQFF
TGTGCCAGCAGCCCCCTGGACGTAAACAATGAGCAGTTCTTC
>.|TRBV7-6|TRBJ2-3|few
CASSLGDVTDTQYF
TGTGCCAGCAGCTTAGGGGACGTCACAGATACGCAGTATTTT
>.|TRBV20-1|TRBJ2-5|many
CSATQRKPGIQETQYF
TGCAGTGCTACTCAGAGAAAACCAGGGATCCAAGAGACCCAGTACTTC
>.|TRBV7-2|TRBJ2-4|.
CASSKAGFFFQTIQYF
TGTGCCAGCAGCAAGGCAGGGTTCTTTTTCCAAACCATTCAGTACTTC
>TRBD1|TRBV28|TRBJ1-3|many
CASSSTGGNTIYF
TGTGCCAGCAGTTCGACAGGGGGTAACACCATATATTTT
>TRBD1|TRBV5-1|TRBJ2-7|.
CASSYGQGTYEQYF
TGCGCCAGCAGCTACGGACAGGGCACCTACGAGCAGTACTTC
>.|TRBV10-3|TRBJ1-5|once
CAISMYDRNQPQHF
TGTGCCATCAGTATGTACGACCGCAATCAGCCCCAGCATTTT
>TRBD2|TRBV5-1|TRBJ2-3|many
CASSFPTSGTDTQYF
TGCGCCAGCAGCTTCCCGACTAGCGGCACAGATACGCAGTATTTT
>TRBD2|TRBV30|TRBJ2-7|few
CAWSADRTSGSYEQYF
TGTGCCTGGAGTGCCGATAGGACTAGCGGTTCCTACGAGCAGTACTTC
>.|TRBV24-1|TRBJ2-5|.
CATSDLKGQVETQYF
TGTGCCACCAGTGATTTGAAAGGGCAGGTGGAGACCCAGTACTTC
>TRBD2|TRBV27|TRBJ2-2|.
CARGGGSRTGELFF
TGTGCCCGTGGGGGGGGGAGCCGAACCGGGGAGCTGTTTTTT
>.|TRBV20-1|TRBJ1-4|.
CSAPDPEKLFF
TGCAGTGCCCCCGACCCTGAAAAACTGTTTTTT
>.|TRBV3-1|TRBJ2-7|.
CASSQVGHEQYF
TGTGCCAGCAGCCAAGTCGGGCACGAGCAGTACTTC
>.|TRBV5-1|TRBJ2-1|.
CASSLGGDLNEQFF
TGCGCCAGCAGCTTGGGAGGGGACCTGAATGAGCAGTTCTTC
>TRBD1|TRBV28|TRBJ1-1|few
CASSLAGLRGPRTEAFF
TGTGCCAGCAGCTTGGCGGGACTAAGGGGGCCGAGAACTGAAGCTTTCTTT
>.|TRBV30|TRBJ2-5|.
CAWSVQGTQYF
TGTGCCTGGAGTGTCCAGGGGACCCAGTACTTC
>.|TRBV29-1|TRBJ2-7|many
CSVAGGGDRLF
TGCAGCGTTGCTGGAGGTGGGGACCGGCTATTC
>.|TRBV3-1|TRBJ1-1|.
CASSQGQRGGASTEAFF
TGTGCCAGCAGCCAAGGACAGAGGGGGGGGGCATCGACTGAAGCTTTCTTT
>TRBD2|TRBV20-1|TRBJ2-1|many
CSARSWVGRERRREQFF
TGCAGTGCTAGGTCATGGGTAGGGCGGGAGCGTAGGAGGGAGCAGTTCTTC
>TRBD1|TRBV10-3|TRBJ1-1|many
CAISESDREMNTEAFF
TGTGCCATCAGTGAGTCCGACAGGGAAATGAACACTGAAGCTTTCTTT
>TRBD2|TRBV11-2|TRBJ2-1|.
CASSLEAAGGSYNEQFF
TGTGCCAGCAGCTTAGAGGCGGCGGGGGGCTCCTACAATGAGCAGTTCTTC
>.|TRBV29-1|TRBJ2-3|many
CSVIQADTDTQYF
TGCAGCGTAATACAGGCAGACACAGATACGCAGTATTTT
>TRBD2|TRBV28|TRBJ2-1|few
CASSLFRLAGNNEQFF
TGTGCCAGCAGTTTATTTCGACTAGCGGGAAACAATGAGCAGTTCTTC